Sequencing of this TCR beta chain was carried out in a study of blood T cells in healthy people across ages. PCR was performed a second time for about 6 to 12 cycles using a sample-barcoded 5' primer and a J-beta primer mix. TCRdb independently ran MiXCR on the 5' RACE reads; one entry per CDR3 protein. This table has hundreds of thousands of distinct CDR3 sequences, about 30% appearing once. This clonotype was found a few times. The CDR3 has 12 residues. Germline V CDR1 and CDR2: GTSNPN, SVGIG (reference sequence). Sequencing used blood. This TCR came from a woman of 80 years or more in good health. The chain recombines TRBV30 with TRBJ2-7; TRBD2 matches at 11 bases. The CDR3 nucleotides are TGTGCTTTAGCGGGGGGGTCCTACGAGCAGTACTTC. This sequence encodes CALAGGSYEQYF.